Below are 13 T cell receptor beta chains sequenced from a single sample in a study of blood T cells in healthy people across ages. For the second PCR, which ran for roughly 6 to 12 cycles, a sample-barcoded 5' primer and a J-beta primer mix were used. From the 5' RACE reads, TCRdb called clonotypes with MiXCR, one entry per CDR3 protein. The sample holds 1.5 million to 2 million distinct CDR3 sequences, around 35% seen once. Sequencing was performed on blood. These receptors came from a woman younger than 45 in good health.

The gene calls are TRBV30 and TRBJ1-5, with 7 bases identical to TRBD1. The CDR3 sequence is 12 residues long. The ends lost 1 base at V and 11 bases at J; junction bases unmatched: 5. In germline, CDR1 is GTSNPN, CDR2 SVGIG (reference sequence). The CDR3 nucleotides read TGTGCCTGGAGTGCCTTTACAGGGGCCCAGCATTTT. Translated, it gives CAWSAFTGAQHF.

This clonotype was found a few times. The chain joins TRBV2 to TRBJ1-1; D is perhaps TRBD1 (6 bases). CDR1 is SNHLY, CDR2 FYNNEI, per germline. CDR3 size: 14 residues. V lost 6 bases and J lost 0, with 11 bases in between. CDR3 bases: TGTGCCAGCAGAAAACCAGGGGTGAACACTGAAGCTTTCTTT. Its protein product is CASRKPGVNTEAFF.

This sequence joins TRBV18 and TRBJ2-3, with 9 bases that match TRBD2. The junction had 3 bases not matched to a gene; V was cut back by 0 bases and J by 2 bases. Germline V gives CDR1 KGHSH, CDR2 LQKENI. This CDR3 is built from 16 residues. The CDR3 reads CASSPPQRGDTDTQYF. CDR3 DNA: TGTGCCAGCTCACCACCCCAGCGGGGGGACACAGATACGCAGTATTTT.

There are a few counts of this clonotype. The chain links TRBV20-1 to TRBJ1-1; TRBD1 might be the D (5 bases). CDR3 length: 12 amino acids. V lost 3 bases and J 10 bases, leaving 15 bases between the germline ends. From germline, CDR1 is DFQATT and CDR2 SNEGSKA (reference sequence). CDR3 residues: CSARRMGGIAFF. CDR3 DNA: TGCAGTGCTAGGAGAATGGGGGGAATAGCTTTCTTT.

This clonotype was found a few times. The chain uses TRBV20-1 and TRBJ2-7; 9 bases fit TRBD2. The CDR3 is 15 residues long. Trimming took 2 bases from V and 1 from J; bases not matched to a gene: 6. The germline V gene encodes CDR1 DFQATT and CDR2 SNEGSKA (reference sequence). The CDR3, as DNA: TGCAGTGCTAGACGGAGCGGGGGGTCGTCCTACGAGCAGTACTTC. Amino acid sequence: CSARRSGGSSYEQYF.

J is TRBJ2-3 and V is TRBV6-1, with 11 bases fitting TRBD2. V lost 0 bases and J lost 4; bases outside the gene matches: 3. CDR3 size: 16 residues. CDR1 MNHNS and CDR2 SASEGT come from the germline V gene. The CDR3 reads CASSEASGRGADTQYF. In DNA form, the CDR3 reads TGTGCCAGCAGTGAAGCTAGCGGGAGGGGCGCAGATACGCAGTATTTT.

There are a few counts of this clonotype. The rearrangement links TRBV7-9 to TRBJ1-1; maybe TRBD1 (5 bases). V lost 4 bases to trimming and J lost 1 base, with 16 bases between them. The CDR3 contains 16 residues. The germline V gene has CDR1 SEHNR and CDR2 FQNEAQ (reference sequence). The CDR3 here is CASSSTGRGWNTEAFF. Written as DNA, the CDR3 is TGTGCCAGCAGCTCGACGGGGCGGGGATGGAACACTGAAGCTTTCTTT.

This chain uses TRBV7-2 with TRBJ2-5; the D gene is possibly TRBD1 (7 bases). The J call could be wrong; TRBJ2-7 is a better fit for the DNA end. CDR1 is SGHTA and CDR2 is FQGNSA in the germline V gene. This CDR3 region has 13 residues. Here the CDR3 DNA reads TGTACCAGCAGCGTACAGGGGAGGCACGAGCAGTACTTC. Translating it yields CTSSVQGRHEQYF.

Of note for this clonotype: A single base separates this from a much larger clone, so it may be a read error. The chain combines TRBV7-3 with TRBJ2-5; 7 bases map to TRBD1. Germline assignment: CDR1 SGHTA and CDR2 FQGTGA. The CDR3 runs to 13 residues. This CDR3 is CASSLRQGETLYF. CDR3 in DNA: TGTGCCAGCAGCTTACGCCAGGGGGAGACCCTGTACTTC.

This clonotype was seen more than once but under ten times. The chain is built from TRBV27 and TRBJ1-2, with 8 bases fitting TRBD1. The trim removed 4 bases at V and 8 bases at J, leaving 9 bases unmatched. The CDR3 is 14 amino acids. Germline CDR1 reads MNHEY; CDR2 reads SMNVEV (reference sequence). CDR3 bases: TGTGCCAGCAGTTCATTCCAGGGGGCGAAGGGCTACACCTTC. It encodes CASSSFQGAKGYTF.

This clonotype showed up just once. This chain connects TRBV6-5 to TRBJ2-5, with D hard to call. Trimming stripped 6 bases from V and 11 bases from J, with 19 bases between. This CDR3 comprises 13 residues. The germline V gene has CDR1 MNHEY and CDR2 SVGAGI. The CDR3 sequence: CASRRISDNEQYF. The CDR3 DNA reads TGTGCCAGCAGGCGGATCAGTGACAATGAGCAGTACTTC.

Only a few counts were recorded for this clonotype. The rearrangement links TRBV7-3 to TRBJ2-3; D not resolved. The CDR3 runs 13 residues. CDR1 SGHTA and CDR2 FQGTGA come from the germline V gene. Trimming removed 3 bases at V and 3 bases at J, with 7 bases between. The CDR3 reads CASSFEATDTQYF. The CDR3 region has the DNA TGTGCCAGCAGCTTCGAGGCTACAGATACGCAGTATTTT.

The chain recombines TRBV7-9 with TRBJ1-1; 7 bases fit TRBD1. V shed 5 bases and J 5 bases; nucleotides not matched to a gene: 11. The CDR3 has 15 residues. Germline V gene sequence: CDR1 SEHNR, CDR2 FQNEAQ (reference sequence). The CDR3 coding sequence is TGTGCCAGCAGCCGACCCGGGACAGTAAGGACTGAAGCTTTCTTT. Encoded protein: CASSRPGTVRTEAFF.